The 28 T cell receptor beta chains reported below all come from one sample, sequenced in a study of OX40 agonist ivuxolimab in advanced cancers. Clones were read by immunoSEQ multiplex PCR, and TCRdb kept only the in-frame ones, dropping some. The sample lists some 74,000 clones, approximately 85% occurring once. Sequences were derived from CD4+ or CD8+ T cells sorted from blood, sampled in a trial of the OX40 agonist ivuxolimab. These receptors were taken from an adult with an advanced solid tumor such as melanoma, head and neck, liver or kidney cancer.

The CDR3 bases are TGTGCCAGCAGCCCCGGGACAGCCTACTCTGGGGCCAACGTCCTGACTTTC. Amino acids: CASSPGTAYSGANVLTF. The J gene is TRBJ2-6, the V gene TRBV27; 7 positions match TRBD1. V shed 6 bases and J 0 bases; nucleotides not matched to a gene: 8. The germline CDR1 and CDR2 sequences are MNHEY and SMNVEV (reference sequence). This CDR3 has 17 amino acids.

CDR3 bases: TGTGCCAGCAGCTTAGGCCTGCAGAACCCAGATACGCAGTATTTT. Translated, it gives CASSLGLQNPDTQYF. This sequence joins TRBV11-3 and TRBJ2-3; D is unclear. The CDR3 consists of 15 residues. Looked up from germline, CDR1 is SGHNT and CDR2 is YENEEA. V lost 1 base, J lost 4 bases, and 12 bases lay in between.

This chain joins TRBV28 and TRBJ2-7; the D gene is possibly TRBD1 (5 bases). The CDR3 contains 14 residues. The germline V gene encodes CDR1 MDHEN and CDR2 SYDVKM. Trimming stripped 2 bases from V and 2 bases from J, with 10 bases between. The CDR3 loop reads CASSLSQGPYEQYF. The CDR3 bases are TGTGCCAGCAGTTTAAGCCAGGGCCCCTACGAGCAGTACTTC.

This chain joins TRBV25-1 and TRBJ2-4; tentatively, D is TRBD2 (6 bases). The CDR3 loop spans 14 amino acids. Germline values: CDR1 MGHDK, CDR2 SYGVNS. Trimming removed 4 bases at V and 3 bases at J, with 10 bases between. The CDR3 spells CASSGRDVKNIQYF. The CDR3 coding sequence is TGTGCCAGCAGTGGGCGGGACGTCAAAAACATTCAGTACTTC.

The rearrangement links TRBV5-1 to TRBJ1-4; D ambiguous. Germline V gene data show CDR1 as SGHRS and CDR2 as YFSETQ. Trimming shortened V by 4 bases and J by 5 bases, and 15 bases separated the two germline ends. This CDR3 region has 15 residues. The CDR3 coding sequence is TGCGCCAGCAGCCTAGAGAGGAGAAGGAATGAAAAACTGTTTTTT. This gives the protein CASSLERRRNEKLFF.

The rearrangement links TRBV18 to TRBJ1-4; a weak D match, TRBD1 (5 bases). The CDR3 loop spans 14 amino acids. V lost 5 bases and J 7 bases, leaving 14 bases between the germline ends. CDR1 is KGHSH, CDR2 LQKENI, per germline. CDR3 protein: CASSSAGTGEKLFF. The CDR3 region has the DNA TGTGCCAGCTCATCAGCGGGGACGGGTGAAAAACTGTTTTTT.

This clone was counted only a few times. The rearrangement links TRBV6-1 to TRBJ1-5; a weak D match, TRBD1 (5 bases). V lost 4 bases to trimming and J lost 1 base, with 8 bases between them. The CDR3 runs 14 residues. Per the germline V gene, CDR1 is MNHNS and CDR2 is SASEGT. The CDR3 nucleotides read TGTGCCAGCAGTGTTGACAGCAGCAATCAGCCCCAGCATTTT. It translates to CASSVDSSNQPQHF.

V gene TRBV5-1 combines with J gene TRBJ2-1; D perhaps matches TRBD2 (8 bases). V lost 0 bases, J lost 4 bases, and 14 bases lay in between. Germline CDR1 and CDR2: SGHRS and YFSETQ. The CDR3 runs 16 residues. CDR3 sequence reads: CASSLVAGQLYNEQFF. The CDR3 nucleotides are TGCGCCAGCAGCTTGGTAGCGGGACAGTTATACAATGAGCAGTTCTTC.

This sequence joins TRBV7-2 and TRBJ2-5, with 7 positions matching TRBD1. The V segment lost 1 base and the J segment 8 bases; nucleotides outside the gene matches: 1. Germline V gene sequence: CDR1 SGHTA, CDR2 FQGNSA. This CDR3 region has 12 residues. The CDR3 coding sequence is TGTGCCAGCAGCTTAGACAGGGGTACCCAGTACTTC. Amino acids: CASSLDRGTQYF. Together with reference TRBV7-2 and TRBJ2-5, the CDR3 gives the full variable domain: GAGVSQSPSNKVTEKGKDVELRCDPISGHTALYWYRQSLGQGLEFLIYFQGNSAPDKSGLPSDRFSAERTGGSVSTLTIQRTQQEDSAVYLCASSLDRGTQYFGPGTRLLVL.

The CDR3 nucleotides read TGTGCCAGCAGTACCGGGACTAGCGGCTACAATGAGCAGTTCTTC. This sequence encodes CASSTGTSGYNEQFF. This sequence joins TRBV6-1 and TRBJ2-1; TRBD2 agrees at 11 bases. Trimming took 5 bases from V and 3 from J; bases not matched to a gene: 3. The CDR3 has 15 residues. The germline CDR1 and CDR2 sequences are MNHNS and SASEGT.

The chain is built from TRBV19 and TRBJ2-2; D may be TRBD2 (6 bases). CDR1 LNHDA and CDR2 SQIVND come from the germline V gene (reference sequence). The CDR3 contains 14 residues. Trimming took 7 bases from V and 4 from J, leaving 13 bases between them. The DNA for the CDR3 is TGTGCCAGTACCGGGACTTCTGTCACCGGGGAGCTGTTTTTT. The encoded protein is CASTGTSVTGELFF.

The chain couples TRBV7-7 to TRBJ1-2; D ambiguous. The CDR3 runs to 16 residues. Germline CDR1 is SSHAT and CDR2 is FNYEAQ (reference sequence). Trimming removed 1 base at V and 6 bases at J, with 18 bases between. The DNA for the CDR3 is TGTGCCAGCAGCTTAGGCCAAGGCGGAGAGAGGGATGGCTACACCTTC. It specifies CASSLGQGGERDGYTF.

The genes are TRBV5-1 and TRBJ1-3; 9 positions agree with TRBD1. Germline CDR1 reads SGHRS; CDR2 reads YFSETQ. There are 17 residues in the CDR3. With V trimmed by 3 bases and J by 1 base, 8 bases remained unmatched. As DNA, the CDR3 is TGCGCCAGCAGCTCCCGGGGACAGGGTTCTTCTGGAAACACCATATATTTT. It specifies CASSSRGQGSSGNTIYF.

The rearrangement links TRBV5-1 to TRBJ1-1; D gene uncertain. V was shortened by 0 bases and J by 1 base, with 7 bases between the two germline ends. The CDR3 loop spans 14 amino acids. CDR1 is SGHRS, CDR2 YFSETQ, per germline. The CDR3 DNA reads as TGCGCCAGCAGCTTGGGCGGTGAGAACACTGAAGCTTTCTTT. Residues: CASSLGGENTEAFF.

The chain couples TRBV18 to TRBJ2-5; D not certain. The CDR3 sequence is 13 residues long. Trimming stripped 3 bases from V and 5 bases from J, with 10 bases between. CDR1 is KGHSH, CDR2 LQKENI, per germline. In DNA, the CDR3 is TGTGCCAGCTCACCGGGCCATGGGGAGACCCAGTACTTC. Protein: CASSPGHGETQYF. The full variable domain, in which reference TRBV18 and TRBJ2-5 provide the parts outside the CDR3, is NAGVMQNPRHLVRRRGQEARLRCSPMKGHSHVYWYRQLPEEGLKFMVYLQKENIIDESGMPKERFSAEFPKEGPSILRIQQVVRGDSAAYFCASSPGHGETQYFGPGTRLLVL.

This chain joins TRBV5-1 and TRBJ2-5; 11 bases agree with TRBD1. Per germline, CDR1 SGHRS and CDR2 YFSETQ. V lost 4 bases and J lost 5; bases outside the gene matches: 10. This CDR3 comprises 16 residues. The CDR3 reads CASSPRDRGDWETQYF. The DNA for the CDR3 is TGCGCCAGCAGCCCTCGGGACAGGGGGGATTGGGAGACCCAGTACTTC.

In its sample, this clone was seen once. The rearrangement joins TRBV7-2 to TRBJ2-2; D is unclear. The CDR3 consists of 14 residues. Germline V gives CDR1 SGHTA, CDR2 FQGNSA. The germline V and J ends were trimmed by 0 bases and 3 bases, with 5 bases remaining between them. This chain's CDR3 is CASSLALYTGELFF. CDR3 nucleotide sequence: TGTGCCAGCAGCTTAGCCCTATACACCGGGGAGCTGTTTTTT.

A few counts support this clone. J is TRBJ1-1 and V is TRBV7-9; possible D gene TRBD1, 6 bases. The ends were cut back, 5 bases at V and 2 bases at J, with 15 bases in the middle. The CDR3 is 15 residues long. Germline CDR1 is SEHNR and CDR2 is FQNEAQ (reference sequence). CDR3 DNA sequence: TGTGCCAGCAGCGCGCAGACAGGAGCAAACACTGAAGCTTTCTTT. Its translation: CASSAQTGANTEAFF.

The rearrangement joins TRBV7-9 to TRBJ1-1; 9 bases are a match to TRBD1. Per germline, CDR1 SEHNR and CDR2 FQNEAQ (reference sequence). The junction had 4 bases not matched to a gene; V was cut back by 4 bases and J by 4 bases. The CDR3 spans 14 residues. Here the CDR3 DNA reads TGTGCCAGCAGCTCCGGGACAGGGTCCACTGAAGCTTTCTTT. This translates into CASSSGTGSTEAFF.

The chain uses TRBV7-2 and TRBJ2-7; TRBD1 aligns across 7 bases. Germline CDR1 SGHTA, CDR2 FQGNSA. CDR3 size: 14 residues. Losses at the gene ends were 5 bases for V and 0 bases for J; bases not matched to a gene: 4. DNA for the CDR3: TGTGCCAGCAGCCGGGACAGCTTCTCCTACGAGCAGTACTTC. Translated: CASSRDSFSYEQYF.

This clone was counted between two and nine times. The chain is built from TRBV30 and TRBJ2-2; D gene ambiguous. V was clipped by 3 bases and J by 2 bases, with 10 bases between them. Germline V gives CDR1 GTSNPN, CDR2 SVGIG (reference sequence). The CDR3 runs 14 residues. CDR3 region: CAWRDGPNTGELFF. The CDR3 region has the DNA TGTGCCTGGAGGGACGGGCCCAACACCGGGGAGCTGTTTTTT.

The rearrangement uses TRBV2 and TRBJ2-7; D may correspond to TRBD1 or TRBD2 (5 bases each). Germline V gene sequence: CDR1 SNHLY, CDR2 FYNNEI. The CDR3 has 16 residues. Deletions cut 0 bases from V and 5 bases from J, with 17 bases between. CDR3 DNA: TGTGCCAGCAGTGAAGCCTCAGGGAGTACACGCGACGAGCAGTACTTC. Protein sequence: CASSEASGSTRDEQYF.

CDR3 residues: CASSPGNSEQYF. CDR3 DNA: TGCGCCAGCAGCCCAGGCAATAGCGAGCAGTACTTC. The V gene is TRBV5-1, the J gene TRBJ2-7; D remains unclear. The CDR3 is 12 residues long. CDR1 is SGHRS and CDR2 is YFSETQ in the germline V gene. Trimming removed 4 bases from V and 6 bases from J, with 11 bases in between.

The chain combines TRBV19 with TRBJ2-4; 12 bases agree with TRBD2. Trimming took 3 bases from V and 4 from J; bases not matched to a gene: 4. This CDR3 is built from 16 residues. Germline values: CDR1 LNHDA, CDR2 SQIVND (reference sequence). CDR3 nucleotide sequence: TGTGCCAGTAGTATTCAACTAGCGGGAGGAAAAAACATTCAGTACTTC. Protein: CASSIQLAGGKNIQYF.

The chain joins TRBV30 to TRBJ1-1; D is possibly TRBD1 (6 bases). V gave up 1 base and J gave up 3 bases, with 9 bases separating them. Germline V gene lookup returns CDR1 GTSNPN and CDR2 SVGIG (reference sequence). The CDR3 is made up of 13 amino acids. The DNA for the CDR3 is TGTGCCTGGAGTGCGGACAGCCACACTGAAGCTTTCTTT. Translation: CAWSADSHTEAFF.

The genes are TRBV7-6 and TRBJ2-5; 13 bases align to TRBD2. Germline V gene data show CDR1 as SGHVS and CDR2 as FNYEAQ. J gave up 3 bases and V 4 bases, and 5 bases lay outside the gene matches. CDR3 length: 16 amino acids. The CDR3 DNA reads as TGTGCCAGCAGCTCACTAGCGGGGGGGCCTGAAGAGACCCAGTACTTC. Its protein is CASSSLAGGPEETQYF.

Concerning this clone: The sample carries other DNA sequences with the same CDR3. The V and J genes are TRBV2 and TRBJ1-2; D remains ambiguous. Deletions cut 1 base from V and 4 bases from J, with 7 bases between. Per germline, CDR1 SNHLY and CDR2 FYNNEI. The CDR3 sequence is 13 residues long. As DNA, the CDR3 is TGTGCCAGCAGTGAAGGACGTGGCTATGGCTACACCTTC. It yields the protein CASSEGRGYGYTF.

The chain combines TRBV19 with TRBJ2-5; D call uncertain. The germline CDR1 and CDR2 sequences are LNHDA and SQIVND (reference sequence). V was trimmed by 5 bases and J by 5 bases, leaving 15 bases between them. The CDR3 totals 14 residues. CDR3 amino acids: CASSSYTTGETQYF. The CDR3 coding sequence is TGTGCCAGTAGTTCTTACACGACCGGGGAGACCCAGTACTTC.